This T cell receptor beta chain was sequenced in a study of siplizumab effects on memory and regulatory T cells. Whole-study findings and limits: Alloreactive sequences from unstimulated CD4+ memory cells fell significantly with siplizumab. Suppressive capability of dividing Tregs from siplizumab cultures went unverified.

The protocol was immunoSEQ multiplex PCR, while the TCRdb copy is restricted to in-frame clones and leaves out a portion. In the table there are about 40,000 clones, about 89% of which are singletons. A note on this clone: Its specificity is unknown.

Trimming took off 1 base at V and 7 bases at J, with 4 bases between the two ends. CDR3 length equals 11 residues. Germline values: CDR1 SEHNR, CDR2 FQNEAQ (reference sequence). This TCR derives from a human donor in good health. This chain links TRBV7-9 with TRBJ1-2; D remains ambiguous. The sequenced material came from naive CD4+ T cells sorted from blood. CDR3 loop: CASSLETGYTF. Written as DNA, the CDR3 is TGTGCCAGCAGCTTAGAAACTGGCTACACCTTC.